Presented here are 17 T cell receptor beta chains from one specimen sequenced in a study of human T cells and chemical hapten exposure. Stated time point: patch test 2, 6 weeks after DPC sensitization. As for treatment: therapeutic diphenylcyclopropenone sensitization with weekly scalp DPC. TCRdb reanalysed the RACE reads using MiXCR and keeps one entry per CDR3 protein. The table lists about 81,000 distinct CDR3 sequences, about a tenth of them singletons, with 2.5% in the top ten. The source material was whole blood, sampled in connection with sensitization to the hapten diphenylcyclopropenone (DPC). These receptors all stem from a woman aged 25 to 45 with alopecia areata. Some clones in this sample may be carry-over from other donors' samples.

This clonotype has just a few counts. This chain connects TRBV6-2 or TRBV6-3 to TRBJ1-1; 7 bases match TRBD1. Trimming took 11 bases from V and 1 from J; bases not matched to a gene: 7. Germline V lookup: CDR1 MNHEY, CDR2 SVGEGT. The CDR3 has 13 amino acids. CDR3 loop: CAGRDSQNTEAFF. CDR3 coding DNA: TGTGCCGGGCGGGACAGCCAGAACACTGAAGCTTTCTTT.

The chain employs TRBV20-1 and TRBJ2-4, with 7 bases identical to TRBD2. This CDR3 region has 15 residues. The J segment lost 0 bases and the V segment lost 6 bases, leaving 8 bases of the junction unmatched. Germline V gene data show CDR1 as DFQATT and CDR2 as SNEGSKA (reference sequence). The CDR3 protein is CSAHLGGSAKNIQYF. The CDR3 DNA reads TGCAGTGCCCATCTGGGAGGGTCAGCCAAAAACATTCAGTACTTC.

The J gene is TRBJ1-1, the V gene TRBV5-1, with unresolved D. CDR1 and CDR2 (germline): SGHRS, YFSETQ. CDR3 size: 14 residues. The V end was cut by 0 bases, the J end by 3 bases, with 9 bases between. CDR3 bases: TGCGCCAGCAGCTTGGTTTCCGGGTACACTGAAGCTTTCTTT. It is translated as CASSLVSGYTEAFF.

The chain uses TRBV28 and TRBJ1-1; D unresolved. CDR1 MDHEN and CDR2 SYDVKM come from the germline V gene. V lost 7 bases to trimming and J lost 4 bases, with 10 bases between them. This CDR3 contains 12 residues. The CDR3 DNA reads as TGTGCCAGCAACCTTTATAGCACTGAAGCTTTCTTT. Its translation is CASNLYSTEAFF.

This clonotype was seen a handful of times. The chain links TRBV28 to TRBJ2-4; possible D gene TRBD1, 5 bases. CDR3 size: 15 residues. Germline values: CDR1 MDHEN, CDR2 SYDVKM. V was trimmed by 5 bases and J by 0 bases, leaving 11 bases between them. The CDR3 DNA reads TGTGCCAGCAGTCCTTTAGGGGAAGCCAAAAACATTCAGTACTTC. Translated: CASSPLGEAKNIQYF.

V is TRBV12-3 or TRBV12-4 and J is TRBJ2-1, with TRBD1 identical over 10 bases. There are 14 residues in the CDR3. With V trimmed by 4 bases and J by 6 bases, 3 bases remained unmatched. CDR3 region: CASSSGTGVNEQFF. The CDR3 DNA sequence: TGTGCCAGCAGTTCCGGGACAGGGGTCAATGAGCAGTTCTTC.

This clonotype was picked up many times. The chain carries TRBV29-1 and TRBJ1-1; D not certain. Trimming removed 5 bases from V and 2 bases from J, with 9 bases in between. The CDR3 consists of 12 residues. Looked up from germline, CDR1 is SQVTM and CDR2 is ANQGSEA. The CDR3: CSVWSGNTEAFF. The CDR3 nucleotides read TGCAGCGTTTGGAGTGGTAACACTGAAGCTTTCTTT.

This clonotype has at least ten counts. The chain recombines TRBV12-3 or TRBV12-4 with TRBJ1-1, with a weak D call TRBD1 (5 bases). Trimming removed 7 bases from V and 8 bases from J, with 20 bases in between. The CDR3 extends over 14 amino acids. The CDR3 region has the DNA TGTGCCAGCAACTCTCTGGGCCCTGGGGGAGAAGCTTTCTTT. Translation gives CASNSLGPGGEAFF.

As for this clonotype: This may come from a read error, since a much larger clone is one base off. This chain connects TRBV12-3 or TRBV12-4 to TRBJ1-2; TRBD1 matches at 8 bases. This CDR3 contains 13 residues. Trimming removed 6 bases from V and 9 bases from J; junction bases left unmatched: 9. This CDR3 is CASRGQEAGRYTF. The CDR3 region has the DNA TGTGCCAGCAGGGGACAGGAGGCTGGTCGCTACACCTTC.

This clonotype was seen more than once but under ten times. The chain recombines TRBV10-3 with TRBJ2-6; TRBD1 agrees at 7 bases. The germline V gene encodes CDR1 ENHRY and CDR2 SYGVKD. V lost 11 bases and J lost 0; bases outside the gene matches: 7. This CDR3 has 15 residues. The CDR3 reads CAVPGQSSGANVLTF. The CDR3 DNA follows: TGTGCCGTCCCGGGACAGAGCTCTGGGGCCAACGTCCTGACTTTC.

This clonotype was found many times. The genes are TRBV18 and TRBJ2-7; TRBD2 aligns across 10 bases. V shed 4 bases and J 4 bases; nucleotides not matched to a gene: 4. The length of the CDR3 is 14 residues. CDR1 and CDR2 from the germline V gene are KGHSH and LQKENI. CDR3 residues: CASSQRGGWYEQYF. CDR3 nucleotide sequence: TGTGCCAGCTCACAGCGGGGGGGCTGGTACGAGCAGTACTTC.

A remark on this clonotype: Just one base apart from a much larger clone, this may be a read error. This rearrangement joins TRBV29-1 to TRBJ2-5; 7 bases match TRBD1. V shed 7 bases and J 1 base; nucleotides not matched to a gene: 9. Germline assignment: CDR1 SQVTM and CDR2 ANQGSEA. CDR3 length: 14 amino acids. In DNA form, the CDR3 reads TGCAGCGCTCCACAGGGGACGACCCAAGAGACCCAGTACTTC. Translation gives CSAPQGTTQETQYF.

The chain carries TRBV29-1 and TRBJ2-1, with D possibly called TRBD1 or TRBD2 (5 bases each). Trimming took 7 bases from V and 12 from J, leaving 16 bases between them. Germline lookup yields CDR1 SQVTM and CDR2 ANQGSEA. The CDR3 runs 11 residues. This CDR3 reads CSGLSWDVQFF. The CDR3 DNA reads as TGCAGCGGCCTGTCCTGGGACGTGCAGTTCTTC.

Ten or more counts support this clonotype. The chain links TRBV9 to TRBJ2-1; 12 bases agree with TRBD2. The germline V gene has CDR1 SGDLS and CDR2 YYNGEE. The CDR3 runs 15 residues. J gave up 4 bases and V 2 bases, and 1 base lay outside the gene matches. The CDR3 reads CASSVGTSGYNEQFF. The CDR3 DNA reads as TGTGCCAGCAGCGTTGGGACTAGCGGGTACAATGAGCAGTTCTTC.

This clonotype was observed at least ten times. The V call is TRBV20-1, the J call TRBJ2-3; 9 positions agree with TRBD2. V shed 2 bases, J shed 3 bases, and the junction held 9 bases outside the gene matches. The CDR3 has 16 residues. Germline loops: CDR1 DFQATT, CDR2 SNEGSKA (reference sequence). In DNA form, the CDR3 reads TGCAGTGCTAGATTCCTCCCAAGCGGGGGGACAGATACGCAGTATTTT. This translates into CSARFLPSGGTDTQYF.

The sample holds many counts of this clonotype. The chain uses TRBV7-6 and TRBJ2-1; a weak D match, TRBD1 (5 bases). V was cut by 1 base and J by 9 bases, with 13 bases left in between. The CDR3 consists of 14 residues. Germline V CDR1 and CDR2: SGHVS, FNYEAQ. CDR3 sequence (DNA): TGTGCCAGCAGCTTAGAGCTAGGGGTCCCTGAGCAGTTCTTC. Protein sequence: CASSLELGVPEQFF. Complete variable domain (other parts from reference TRBV7-6 and TRBJ2-1): GAGVSQSPRYKVTKRGQDVALRCDPISGHVSLYWYRQALGQGPEFLTYFNYEAQQDKSGLPNDRFSAERPEGSISTLTIQRTEQRDSAMYRCASSLELGVPEQFFGPGTRLTVL.

This clonotype was picked up a small number of times. The V call is TRBV5-1, the J call TRBJ2-2, with D hard to call. V shed 9 bases and J shed 2 bases, with 8 bases lying between them. There are 12 residues in the CDR3. The germline V gene encodes CDR1 SGHRS and CDR2 YFSETQ. Written as DNA, the CDR3 is TGCGCCACCACCCGCAACACCGGGGAGCTGTTTTTT. Translated: CATTRNTGELFF. The whole variable domain, remainder taken from reference TRBV5-1 and TRBJ2-2, is KAGVTQTPRYLIKTRGQQVTLSCSPISGHRSVSWYQQTPGQGLQFLFEYFSETQRNKGNFPGRFSGRQFSNSRSEMNVSTLELGDSALYLCATTRNTGELFFGEGSRLTVL.